This TCR beta chain was sequenced for a study of T cell responses to AZD1222 COVID-19 vaccine. Study at large: Pooled samples include second doses given at about 4 or 12 weeks. Findings and caveats of the study: Spike-specific TCR breadth and depth both grew after two AZD1222 doses. There were mostly white British donors and more females than males, and clonal diversity was possibly underestimated. Baseline seropositivity occurred in only six AZD1222 recipients.

Sequenced by immunoSEQ multiplex PCR; TCRdb stores in-frame clones only, minus some. The data contain about 120,000 clones, around 90% of them singletons. Trimming removed 1 base from V and 4 bases from J, with 17 bases in between. CDR1 is LGHNA, CDR2 YSLEER, per germline. The CDR3 runs 17 residues. About this clone: Antigen unknown.

This chain joins TRBV4-3 and TRBJ2-1; D not resolved. The TCR sequence derives from an adult in good health. Sequencing was performed on peripheral blood, taken on day 0 of AZD1222 vaccination. The CDR3: CASSQVRSYGLYNEQFF. The DNA for the CDR3 is TGCGCCAGCAGCCAAGTCCGATCGTACGGGCTTTACAATGAGCAGTTCTTC.